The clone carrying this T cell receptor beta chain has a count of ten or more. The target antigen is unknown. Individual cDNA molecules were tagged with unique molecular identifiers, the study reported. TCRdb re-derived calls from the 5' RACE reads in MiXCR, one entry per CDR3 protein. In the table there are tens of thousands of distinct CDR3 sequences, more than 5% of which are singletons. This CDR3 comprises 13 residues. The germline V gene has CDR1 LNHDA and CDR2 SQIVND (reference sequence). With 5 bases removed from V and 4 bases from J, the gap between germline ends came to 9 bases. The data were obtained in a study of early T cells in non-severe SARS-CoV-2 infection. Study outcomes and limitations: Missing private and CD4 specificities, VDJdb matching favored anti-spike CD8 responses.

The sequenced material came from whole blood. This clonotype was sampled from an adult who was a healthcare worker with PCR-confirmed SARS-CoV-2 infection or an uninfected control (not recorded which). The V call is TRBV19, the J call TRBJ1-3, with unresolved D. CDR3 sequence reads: CASSGRPGNTIYF. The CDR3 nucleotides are TGTGCCAGTAGTGGCCGACCGGGAAACACCATATATTTT.